The rows below give T cell receptor beta chains drawn from one sample of a study of cytomegalovirus exposure and HLA in healthy donors. Generated by immunoSEQ multiplex PCR, the TCRdb table keeps only in-frame clones and is missing some. The data contain over 150,000 clones, about 81% of them seen just once; the ten biggest clones take up approximately 1.5%. The specimen was PBMCs. These receptors all stem from a girl between 5 and 17 years old in good health and CMV-seropositive. CDR3s include the opening cysteine and the closing phenylalanine or tryptophan. D genes are given only for firm matches. The size entry is marked missing in some rows and otherwise reads once, few, many or a size class.

CDR3: CASTGTVYGYTF; DNA: TGTGCCTCGACCGGGACAGTATATGGCTACACCTTC; D: TRBD1; V: TRBV19; J: TRBJ1-2; size: NA
CDR3: CAWSVIYSRNTEAFF; DNA: TGTGCCTGGAGTGTAATTTATTCCAGGAACACTGAGGCTTTCTTT; D: NA; V: TRBV30; J: TRBJ1-1; size: NA
CDR3: CASSFPNRGTDTQYF; DNA: TGTGCCAGCAGCTTCCCGAACAGGGGTACAGATACGCAGTATTTT; D: TRBD1; V: TRBV13; J: TRBJ2-3; size: NA
CDR3: CASSFPSYEQYF; DNA: TGTGCCAGCAGTTTCCCATCCTACGAGCAGTACTTC; D: NA; V: TRBV28; J: TRBJ2-7; size: few
CDR3: CASSLDVKYSTYEQYF; DNA: TGTGCCAGCAGTTTAGATGTTAAGTACAGTACCTACGAGCAGTACTTC; D: NA; V: TRBV28; J: TRBJ2-7; size: NA
CDR3: CASTPQGLGYTF; DNA: TGTGCCAGCACCCCCCAGGGTTTGGGCTACACCTTC; D: NA; V: TRBV6-6; J: TRBJ1-2; size: NA
CDR3: CASSARGLYEQFF; DNA: TGTGCCAGCAGCGCTCGGGGACTCTATGAGCAGTTCTTC; D: NA; V: TRBV6-1; J: TRBJ2-1; size: NA
CDR3: CASSLQPGISYEQYF; DNA: TGTGCCAGCAGCTTACAGCCAGGGATATCCTACGAGCAGTACTTC; D: NA; V: TRBV7-3; J: TRBJ2-7; size: NA
CDR3: CASSVGGQGVYEQYF; DNA: TGTGCCAGCAGCGTAGGCGGACAGGGAGTCTACGAGCAGTACTTC; D: TRBD1; V: TRBV9; J: TRBJ2-7; size: NA
CDR3: CASSQGTSVQGETQYF; DNA: TGTGCCAGCAGCCAAGGGACTAGCGTTCAAGGGGAGACCCAGTACTTC; D: TRBD2; V: TRBV4-2; J: TRBJ2-5; size: NA
CDR3: CASSVGREYSEAFF; DNA: TGTGCCAGCAGCGTCGGCAGGGAATACTCTGAAGCTTTCTTT; D: NA; V: TRBV9; J: TRBJ1-1; size: NA
CDR3: CASSLGTSGGISGELFF; DNA: TGCGCCAGCAGCCTTGGGACTAGCGGGGGGATCTCCGGGGAGCTGTTTTTT; D: TRBD2; V: TRBV5-1; J: TRBJ2-2; size: NA
CDR3: CASSQGQGKARLSQYF; DNA: TGTGCCAGCAGCCAGGGACAGGGTAAAGCCCGGTTGTCCCAGTACTTC; D: TRBD1; V: TRBV7-9; J: TRBJ2-5; size: NA
CDR3: CASSKTSGLAPYNEQFF; DNA: TGTGCCAGCAGCAAAACGTCGGGCCTAGCTCCCTACAATGAGCAGTTCTTC; D: NA; V: TRBV21-1; J: TRBJ2-1; size: few
CDR3: CASTTGTNLGGNEQFF; DNA: TGTGCCAGCACCACCGGGACTAATTTGGGAGGCAATGAGCAGTTCTTC; D: TRBD2; V: TRBV25-1; J: TRBJ2-1; size: NA
CDR3: CASSPDRGSPGELFF; DNA: TGTGCCAGCAGCCCCGACAGGGGGTCTCCCGGGGAGCTGTTTTTT; D: TRBD1; V: TRBV7-8; J: TRBJ2-2; size: NA
CDR3: CASSVPPTEAFF; DNA: TGTGCCAGCAGCGTACCCCCGACTGAAGCTTTCTTT; D: NA; V: TRBV9; J: TRBJ1-1; size: NA
CDR3: CASSNRQGNQPQHF; DNA: TGTGCCAGCAGCAATAGGCAGGGGAATCAGCCCCAGCATTTT; D: NA; V: TRBV21-1; J: TRBJ1-5; size: NA
CDR3: CASSGTGEETQYF; DNA: TGCGCCAGCAGTGGTACGGGGGAAGAGACCCAGTACTTC; D: NA; V: TRBV10-2; J: TRBJ2-5; size: few
CDR3: CASTHPGDEQYF; DNA: TGTGCCAGCACCCACCCCGGGGACGAGCAGTACTTC; D: NA; V: TRBV28; J: TRBJ2-7; size: NA
CDR3: CASSSDRVLGYTF; DNA: TGTGCCAGTAGTTCCGACAGGGTACTTGGCTACACCTTC; D: TRBD1; V: TRBV19; J: TRBJ1-2; size: NA
CDR3: CASSLPGQTSTGELFF; DNA: TGTGCCAGCAGCTTGCCGGGACAAACCTCCACCGGGGAGCTGTTTTTT; D: NA; V: TRBV5-4; J: TRBJ2-2; size: NA
CDR3: CASSSGTSGRNEQFF; DNA: TGTGCCAGCAGCTCCGGGACTAGCGGGAGGAATGAGCAGTTCTTC; D: TRBD2; V: TRBV7-3; J: TRBJ2-1; size: NA
CDR3: CASSRQGAANTEAFF; DNA: TGTGCCAGCAGTCGACAGGGGGCGGCGAACACTGAAGCTTTCTTT; D: TRBD1; V: TRBV6-5; J: TRBJ1-1; size: few
CDR3: CASSLDDRVGGEKLFF; DNA: TGTGCCAGCAGCTTAGACGACAGGGTTGGTGGAGAAAAACTGTTTTTT; D: TRBD1; V: TRBV7-9; J: TRBJ1-4; size: NA
CDR3: CASSQAPDNEQFF; DNA: TGCGCCAGCAGCCAAGCACCGGACAATGAGCAGTTCTTC; D: NA; V: TRBV4-1; J: TRBJ2-1; size: once
CDR3: CASSPRQGAGYEQYF; DNA: TGTGCCAGCTCACCTAGACAGGGGGCAGGATACGAGCAGTACTTC; D: TRBD1; V: TRBV18; J: TRBJ2-7; size: NA
CDR3: CASSEFGTGGMGEQFF; DNA: TGTGCCAGCAGTGAATTCGGGACAGGGGGCATGGGTGAGCAGTTCTTC; D: TRBD1; V: TRBV2; J: TRBJ2-1; size: NA